These 4 T cell receptor beta chains were all obtained from the same sample, sequenced in a study of identical twins. In TCRdb, the 5' RACE reads were re-called with MiXCR into one record per CDR3 protein. The repertoire has some 1,600,000 distinct CDR3 sequences, around 33% of them found once; the top ten carry under 0.35%. Sequencing was carried out using cord blood. The source is a newborn girl in good health.

This clonotype was counted between two and nine times. The V and J genes are TRBV24-1 and TRBJ1-1; 7 bases are shared with TRBD1. The length of the CDR3 is 14 residues. Germline loops: CDR1 KGHDR, CDR2 SFDVKD. V shed 4 bases and J 4 bases; nucleotides not matched to a gene: 5. In nucleotides, the CDR3 is TGTGCCACCAGTGAGTCCTACAGGGGCACTGAAGCTTTCTTT. It codes for CATSESYRGTEAFF.

This chain uses TRBV28 with TRBJ2-5, with D maybe TRBD2 (6 bases). CDR3 size: 16 residues. V was trimmed by 4 bases and J by 4 bases, leaving 19 bases between them. Germline V lookup: CDR1 MDHEN, CDR2 SYDVKM. CDR3 loop: CASSSHPGTWVETQYF. The CDR3 DNA follows: TGTGCCAGCAGTTCCCATCCGGGGACTTGGGTAGAGACCCAGTACTTC.

This clonotype has only a few counts. A much more abundant neighbour one base away suggests this may be a read error. The rearrangement uses TRBV7-2 and TRBJ2-7, with 10 bases lining up with TRBD2. Per the germline V gene, CDR1 is SGHTA and CDR2 is FQGNSA. This CDR3 region has 15 residues. DNA of the CDR3: TGTGCCAGCAGCTTAGAACTAGCGGGGACCTACGAGCGGTACTTC. Amino acids: CASSLELAGTYERYF.

Only a few counts were recorded for this clonotype. This chain connects TRBV7-8 to TRBJ2-7, with D possibly TRBD1 on 6 matching bases. Per germline, CDR1 SGHVS and CDR2 FQNEAQ. The CDR3 is made up of 12 amino acids. Trimming shortened V by 7 bases and J by 3 bases, and 10 bases separated the two germline ends. Here the CDR3 DNA reads TGTGCCAGCAATGCGGACAGCTACGAGCAGTACTTC. This sequence encodes CASNADSYEQYF.